This T cell receptor (beta chain) stems from a study of T cells in localized non-small cell lung cancer. Study outcomes and limitations: Uninvolved nearby lung showed the greatest T cell clonality, exceeding that found in tumor. Appearance in adjacent lung was seen for a median approximately 59 of the top 100 tumor clones.

The data were produced by immunoSEQ multiplex PCR, yet TCRdb's version contains in-frame clones alone and is incomplete. Among 45,000 to 50,000 clones, about 86% were seen once, and the ten largest hold 2.5%. The length of the CDR3 is 13 residues. V was cut by 1 base and J by 13 bases, with 11 bases left in between. Looked up from germline, CDR1 is MNHNS and CDR2 is SASEGT. Notes on this clone: Its target is not known.

Material: PBMCs, obtained before any cancer treatment. The chain joins TRBV6-1 to TRBJ1-6; D is unresolved. This clonotype was sampled from a man aged 40 to 75 with stage II lung adenocarcinoma. CDR3 region: CASSEDGKLPLHF. Written as DNA, the CDR3 is TGTGCCAGCAGTGAAGACGGGAAGTTGCCCCTCCACTTT.